Below, 29 T cell receptor beta chains from the same sample are listed, as sequenced in a study of vaccination and CD4 T cells after COVID-19. These receptors have no known antigen. Treatment in this sample: roughly nine-day PBMC culture with coronavirus spike peptide pools or control peptides (ViraFEST assay). The assay that was used to sequence DNA from cultured CD4+ T cells was the Oncomine TCR Beta short-read assay. TCRdb re-analysed the PCR reads in MiXCR, keeping a single row per CDR3 protein. The repertoire includes about 15,000 distinct CDR3 sequences, around 29% of them detected once, and roughly 14% sits in the top ten. Sample: cultured CD4+ T cells from blood. The receptors derive from a human donor with COVID-19.

The sample holds a few counts of this clonotype. The V call is TRBV5-1, the J call TRBJ1-6; 7 bases agree with TRBD1. The CDR3 is 16 residues long. The germline V gene has CDR1 SGHRS and CDR2 YFSETQ. Losses at the gene ends were 4 bases for V and 4 bases for J; bases not matched to a gene: 8. CDR3 DNA: TGCGCCAGCAGCCACGGGGGACAGACTTATAATTCACCCCTCCACTTT. Its translation is CASSHGGQTYNSPLHF.

The chain couples TRBV6-2 or TRBV6-3 to TRBJ2-1; 11 positions match TRBD1. J gave up 7 bases and V 5 bases, and 7 bases lay outside the gene matches. Germline V gene lookup returns CDR1 MNHEY and CDR2 SVGEGT. The CDR3 totals 15 residues. CDR3 sequence reads: CASSRAGQGANEQFF. The CDR3 bases are TGTGCCAGCAGTCGCGCAGGACAGGGGGCAAATGAGCAGTTCTTC.

V is TRBV25-1 and J is TRBJ1-6; possibly TRBD1 for D (5 bases). V lost 2 bases to trimming and J lost 8 bases, with 16 bases between them. Per germline, CDR1 MGHDK and CDR2 SYGVNS. This CDR3 contains 16 residues. The CDR3 loop is CASSETFGGSDSPLHF. CDR3 nucleotide sequence: TGTGCCAGCAGTGAAACATTCGGGGGTAGTGATTCACCCCTCCACTTT.

This clonotype has just a few counts. The gene calls are TRBV27 and TRBJ1-2; TRBD1 agrees at 8 bases. Germline V gene sequence: CDR1 MNHEY, CDR2 SMNVEV (reference sequence). The J segment lost 0 bases and the V segment lost 6 bases, leaving 15 bases of the junction unmatched. This CDR3 comprises 18 residues. The CDR3 DNA is TGTGCCAGCAGCCGATACTCGACAGGGGCTGCAGCTAACTATGGCTACACCTTC. Amino acid sequence: CASSRYSTGAAANYGYTF.

The chain joins TRBV6-2 or TRBV6-3 to TRBJ1-5; 7 nucleotides align to TRBD1. Germline CDR1 and CDR2: MNHEY and SVGEGT. J lost 7 bases, V lost 5 bases, and 8 bases had no gene match. This CDR3 is built from 14 residues. The DNA of the CDR3 is TGTGCCAGCAGTACCGACAGGGCCGGCCAGCCCCAGCATTTT. Protein product: CASSTDRAGQPQHF.

The table lists this clonotype with a few counts. V is TRBV20-1 and J is TRBJ1-4; D unclear. There are 11 residues in the CDR3. Trimming stripped 5 bases from V and 7 bases from J, with 8 bases between. Per germline, CDR1 DFQATT and CDR2 SNEGSKA (reference sequence). This CDR3 is CSALSIEKLFF. The DNA for the CDR3 is TGCAGTGCTCTCAGTATTGAAAAACTGTTTTTT.

The sample holds a few counts of this clonotype. This rearrangement joins TRBV6-4 to TRBJ2-5; D unresolved. CDR3 length equals 11 residues. Germline loops: CDR1 MRHNA, CDR2 SNTAGT. The ends were cut back, 0 bases at V and 7 bases at J, with 3 bases in the middle. The CDR3 loop is CASSDSSTQYF. The CDR3 DNA sequence: TGTGCCAGCAGTGACTCGTCGACCCAGTACTTC.

This clonotype was seen a handful of times. The chain combines TRBV4-1 with TRBJ1-1, with 8 bases fitting TRBD1. The CDR3 covers 12 residues. Trimming at V came to 3 bases and at J to 10 bases, leaving 4 bases not matched to a gene. In germline, CDR1 is MGHRA, CDR2 YSYEKL. CDR3 residues: CASSQITGGAFF. The CDR3 nucleotides are TGCGCCAGCAGCCAGATCACAGGGGGAGCTTTCTTT.

J is TRBJ2-7 and V is TRBV29-1, with 7 bases that match TRBD1. The CDR3 spans 13 residues. CDR1 and CDR2 (germline): SQVTM, ANQGSEA. Germline trimming cut 6 bases from V and 5 bases from J; bases unmatched to any gene: 10. CDR3 region: CSVSPTGVDEQYF. The CDR3 region has the DNA TGCAGCGTCTCACCCACAGGGGTCGACGAGCAGTACTTC.

This chain links TRBV5-1 with TRBJ2-7; weak D call: TRBD1 (6 bases). CDR1 is SGHRS, CDR2 YFSETQ, per germline. CDR3 length equals 14 residues. The V end lost 3 bases, the J end lost 2 bases, and 12 bases lay between the germline ends. In DNA form, the CDR3 reads TGCGCCAGCAGCTCTACGGGACACACCTACGAGCAGTACTTC. It translates to CASSSTGHTYEQYF. The whole variable domain, filled in from reference TRBV5-1 and TRBJ2-7, reads KAGVTQTPRYLIKTRGQQVTLSCSPISGHRSVSWYQQTPGQGLQFLFEYFSETQRNKGNFPGRFSGRQFSNSRSEMNVSTLELGDSALYLCASSSTGHTYEQYFGPGTRLTVT.

This clonotype is classed as medium-sized. The genes are TRBV6-1 and TRBJ1-6; 9 bases align to TRBD1. After removal of 7 bases from V and 8 bases from J, the junction contained 3 bases not matched to a gene. Germline V gene sequence: CDR1 MNHNS, CDR2 SASEGT. This CDR3 has 13 residues. The CDR3: CASIDRGDSPLHF. DNA for the CDR3: TGTGCCAGCATTGACAGGGGGGATTCACCCCTCCACTTT.

This clonotype was counted a few times. This rearrangement joins TRBV20-1 to TRBJ1-6; 9 bases agree with TRBD1. CDR3 length equals 18 residues. Germline CDR1 reads DFQATT; CDR2 reads SNEGSKA (reference sequence). Unmatched junction bases numbered 6, after V lost 0 bases and J lost 0 bases. CDR3 bases: TGCAGTGCTAGAGATCAAGACAGGGGGAGCTCCTATAATTCACCCCTCCACTTT. It codes for CSARDQDRGSSYNSPLHF.

This chain connects TRBV7-9 to TRBJ1-3, with no clear D. This CDR3 has 11 residues. V lost 5 bases to trimming and J lost 8 bases, with 7 bases between them. CDR1 and CDR2 from the germline V gene are SEHNR and FQNEAQ (reference sequence). Written as DNA, the CDR3 is TGTGCCAGCAGCCTCCAGTACACCATATATTTT. Its translation: CASSLQYTIYF.

This clonotype showed up just a few times. The chain is built from TRBV10-1 and TRBJ2-7; no clear D gene. Germline V gives CDR1 WNHNN, CDR2 SYGVQD (reference sequence). The length of the CDR3 is 15 residues. Trimming stripped 3 bases from V and 6 bases from J, with 18 bases between. The CDR3 loop reads CASSEQQPGRTEQYF. The CDR3 DNA sequence: TGCGCCAGCAGTGAACAACAGCCCGGCCGGACCGAGCAGTACTTC.

This clonotype was seen a handful of times. This chain links TRBV6-5 with TRBJ2-3, with D perhaps given as TRBD1 or TRBD2 (7 bases each). The CDR3 spans 14 residues. Per the germline V gene, CDR1 is MNHEY and CDR2 is SVGAGI. The V gene lost 4 bases and the J gene lost 6 bases, with 14 bases spanning the gap. CDR3 nucleotide sequence: TGTGCCAGCAGTTCCAGGGGGGGTGCTGATACGCAGTATTTT. As protein: CASSSRGGADTQYF.

The V call is TRBV7-2, the J call TRBJ1-1, with a weak D call TRBD1 (6 bases). Trimming took 1 base from V and 1 from J, leaving 13 bases between them. This CDR3 comprises 16 residues. Germline V gene data show CDR1 as SGHTA and CDR2 as FQGNSA. The DNA for the CDR3 is TGTGCCAGCAGCTTAGTCTGGGGGCGTCAGAACACTGAAGCTTTCTTT. This codes for CASSLVWGRQNTEAFF.

V gene TRBV9 combines with J gene TRBJ1-1; tentatively, D is TRBD1 (5 bases). This CDR3 is 17 amino acids long. Germline V gene data show CDR1 as SGDLS and CDR2 as YYNGEE. Deletions cut 4 bases from V and 2 bases from J, with 21 bases between. In DNA form, the CDR3 reads TGTGCCAGCAGCTCGAGATGGGGCCAGGGAGGAAACACTGAAGCTTTCTTT. This translates into CASSSRWGQGGNTEAFF.

By frequency in the sample, this clonotype is medium-sized. This sequence joins TRBV7-2 and TRBJ1-1; possible D gene TRBD1, 5 bases. The V end lost 3 bases, the J end lost 1 base, and 9 bases lay between the germline ends. The germline V gene has CDR1 SGHTA and CDR2 FQGNSA. CDR3 length: 14 amino acids. CDR3 region: CASSLGPRNTEAFF. In DNA, the CDR3 is TGTGCCAGCAGCTTGGGACCCCGGAACACTGAAGCTTTCTTT.

The chain has TRBV29-1 and TRBJ1-2, with D uncertain. CDR1 is SQVTM, CDR2 ANQGSEA, per germline. V lost 4 bases and J 0 bases, leaving 12 bases between the germline ends. There are 14 residues in the CDR3. CDR3 in amino acids: CSVVGGDSNYGYTF. CDR3 bases: TGCAGCGTTGTTGGAGGAGATTCTAACTATGGCTACACCTTC.

The rearrangement links TRBV7-3 to TRBJ2-1, with TRBD2 matching 10 bases. CDR1 is SGHTA, CDR2 FQGTGA, per germline. The CDR3 has 18 amino acids. Trimming removed 5 bases from V and 5 bases from J; junction bases left unmatched: 15. Here the CDR3 reads CASSLSGGTPNSNNEQFF. The CDR3 DNA reads TGTGCCAGCAGCCTTAGCGGGGGGACCCCTAATTCGAACAATGAGCAGTTCTTC.

The chain carries TRBV5-1 and TRBJ1-2; D might be TRBD1 (6 bases). The ends were cut back, 0 bases at V and 6 bases at J, with 9 bases in the middle. The CDR3 runs to 13 residues. Looked up from germline, CDR1 is SGHRS and CDR2 is YFSETQ. The CDR3 coding sequence is TGCGCCAGCAGCTTGGGGACAGAGCATGGCTACACCTTC. It yields the protein CASSLGTEHGYTF.

This chain connects TRBV6-1 to TRBJ2-7, with D unclear. V gave up 6 bases and J gave up 1 base, with 10 bases separating them. The V gene's germline CDR1 is MNHNS and CDR2 SASEGT. The CDR3 totals 13 residues. CDR3 residues: CASSQATSYEQYF. In DNA, the CDR3 is TGTGCCAGCAGCCAGGCTACGTCCTACGAGCAGTACTTC.

There are a few counts of this clonotype. CDR3 residues: CSASRDPYSNQPQHF. The CDR3 region has the DNA TGCAGTGCTAGCCGGGACCCATATAGCAATCAGCCCCAGCATTTT. The gene calls are TRBV20-1 and TRBJ1-5; TRBD1 might be the D (5 bases). Looked up from germline, CDR1 is DFQATT and CDR2 is SNEGSKA (reference sequence). V was pared by 3 bases and J by 0 bases, with 12 bases between. This CDR3 has 15 amino acids.

By share of the sample, this clonotype is medium-sized. The chain couples TRBV24-1 to TRBJ1-2; D is perhaps TRBD1 (6 bases). From germline, CDR1 is KGHDR and CDR2 SFDVKD. V dropped 3 bases and J dropped 4 bases, with 8 bases sitting between them. CDR3 size: 13 residues. The CDR3 region has the DNA TGTGCCACCAGTGATACAGGGACCTATGGCTACACCTTC. It specifies CATSDTGTYGYTF.

This clonotype is classed as medium-sized. This chain uses TRBV20-1 with TRBJ2-4, with TRBD2 identical over 7 bases. CDR1 DFQATT and CDR2 SNEGSKA come from the germline V gene (reference sequence). The CDR3 is 15 residues long. Germline trimming cut 1 base from V and 0 bases from J; bases unmatched to any gene: 3. The CDR3 DNA is TGCAGTGCTAGAGCCCTAGCGGTAGCCAAAAACATTCAGTACTTC. Its protein product is CSARALAVAKNIQYF.

The sample holds a few counts of this clonotype. This sequence joins TRBV6-5 and TRBJ1-1; no definite D call. CDR3 length: 15 residues. Germline V lookup: CDR1 MNHEY, CDR2 SVGAGI. V lost 0 bases and J 1 base, leaving 9 bases between the germline ends. Here the CDR3 reads CASSYSRQANTEAFF. In DNA, the CDR3 is TGTGCCAGCAGTTACTCGAGGCAGGCGAACACTGAAGCTTTCTTT.

This clonotype has only a few counts. The chain employs TRBV20-1 and TRBJ1-4, with D possibly being TRBD1 (6 bases). V dropped 5 bases and J dropped 6 bases, with 19 bases sitting between them. The CDR3 contains 15 residues. CDR1 is DFQATT, CDR2 SNEGSKA, per germline (reference sequence). The CDR3 spells CSAEQGVIMDEKLFF. The CDR3 DNA reads as TGCAGTGCTGAACAGGGTGTGATAATGGATGAAAAACTGTTTTTT.

There are a few counts of this clonotype. V is TRBV10-2 and J is TRBJ1-5; 7 bases are shared with TRBD1. CDR1 and CDR2 from the germline V gene are WSHSY and SAAADI. The junction had 10 bases not matched to a gene; V was cut back by 4 bases and J by 4 bases. The CDR3 covers 16 residues. The CDR3: CASSAPAGTANQPQHF. The CDR3 bases are TGCGCCAGCAGTGCACCCGCCGGGACAGCGAATCAGCCCCAGCATTTT.

This clonotype has a handful of counts. V is TRBV11-2 and J is TRBJ2-5; 9 bases map to TRBD1. The germline gives CDR1 SGHAT, CDR2 FQNNGV. The CDR3 is made up of 20 amino acids. V lost 3 bases and J lost 1; bases outside the gene matches: 18. The CDR3 protein is CASSFLSGTGRLGAQETQYF. The DNA of the CDR3 is TGTGCCAGCAGCTTTCTGTCCGGGACAGGGCGACTTGGGGCCCAAGAGACCCAGTACTTC. Variable domain in full (rest from reference TRBV11-2 and TRBJ2-5): EAGVAQSPRYKIIEKRQSVAFWCNPISGHATLYWYQQILGQGPKLLIQFQNNGVVDDSQLPKDRFSAERLKGVDSTLKIQPAKLEDSAVYLCASSFLSGTGRLGAQETQYFGPGTRLLVL.